This T cell receptor (beta chain) was found in a study of blood T cells in healthy people across ages. The V gene lost 3 bases and the J gene lost 8 bases, with 22 bases spanning the gap. Germline CDR1 reads MNHEY; CDR2 reads SMNVEV (reference sequence). The CDR3 is 16 amino acids. A J-beta primer mix and a sample-barcoded 5' primer were used in a second PCR of about 7 to 11 cycles. MiXCR was run by TCRdb on the 5' RACE reads, yielding one entry per CDR3 protein. Of around 1,700,000 distinct CDR3 sequences detected, roughly 28% appear once; the ten largest clones hold more than 6%. The source material was blood. This TCR derives from a woman in her 30s in good health. V usage is TRBV27 and J usage is TRBJ1-2, with D maybe TRBD1 (6 bases). The CDR3 DNA reads TGTGCCAGCAGTTTTAATAATGGACAGACCCAACGGGGCTACACCTTC. Its translation: CASSFNNGQTQRGYTF.